The present TCR beta chain was sequenced within a study of blood T cell repertoires in COVID-19. Study-level background: T cells, B-cell-depleted T cells, or PBMCs supplied cDNA or gDNA.

Sequencing was performed with immunoSEQ multiplex PCR; in TCRdb, only in-frame clones are kept and a portion is missing. The sample holds about 230,000 clones, roughly 85% seen once. The specimen was peripheral blood. This receptor was obtained from a man aged 50 to 60 with COVID-19, enrolled during active disease.

This CDR3 reads CASKETGGGFGANVLTF. DNA for the CDR3: TGTGCCAGTAAAGAGACAGGTGGGGGATTTGGGGCCAACGTCCTGACTTTC. The chain links TRBV19 to TRBJ2-6, with D possibly being TRBD1 (6 bases). Germline V gene lookup returns CDR1 LNHDA and CDR2 SQIVND (reference sequence). Trimming left V 7 bases short and J 3 bases short, with 19 bases between. This CDR3 contains 17 residues.